These T cell receptor beta chains were read from a single sample in a study of T cell repertoires in cytomegalovirus infection. MiXCR, applied by TCRdb to the reads, yields one record per CDR3 protein. The data contain 350,000 to 550,000 distinct CDR3 sequences, approximately 31% of them singletons. The material sequenced was PBMCs. These receptors all stem from a human donor in good health (CMV status not recorded). Some clones in this sample may be carry-over from other donors' samples. CDR3s include the opening cysteine and the closing phenylalanine or tryptophan. The D gene is left open where the match is weak.

>TRBV6-6|TRBJ2-1|NA
CASSLIFGGLDNEQFF
>TRBV5-6|TRBJ1-5|NA
CASSLVGTVDQPQHF
>TRBV7-8|TRBJ2-5|NA
CASSLGPGRPNQETQYF
>TRBV12-3/TRBV12-4|TRBJ1-2|NA
CASSHTDGTNYGYTF
>TRBV10-2|TRBJ1-4|NA
CASMGSEKLFF
>TRBV7-9|TRBJ2-2|NA
CASSLVTLTGELFF
>TRBV5-6|TRBJ1-3|NA
CASSRRDNSGNTIYF
>TRBV11-2|TRBJ2-5|NA
CASSLGTRNQETQYF
>TRBV27|TRBJ1-1|NA
CASRPDRRGNTEAFF
>TRBV9|TRBJ2-1|NA
CASSVGTLAPLNEQFF
>TRBV7-6|TRBJ2-2|NA
CASSLGTATNTGELFF
>TRBV7-2|TRBJ1-1|TRBD1
CASNPGTGSWAEAFF
>TRBV5-4|TRBJ2-5|NA
CASSLVQERETQYF
>TRBV15|TRBJ2-5|NA
CATSRDAVTAKQETQYF
>TRBV9|TRBJ1-4|NA
CASSVRGSGHEKLFF
>TRBV11-2|TRBJ2-1|TRBD2
CASSLGWEAGGRNEQFF
>TRBV4-1|TRBJ2-1|NA
CASSLQGAQAHEQFF
>TRBV12-3/TRBV12-4|TRBJ2-7|NA
CASSLGGPGEQYF
>TRBV6-5|TRBJ1-5|TRBD1
CASSAGTGDNQPQHF
>TRBV18|TRBJ1-5|NA
CASSPLQGKGNQPQHF
>TRBV5-1|TRBJ1-1|NA
CASSLGPARTNTEAFF
>TRBV11-1|TRBJ2-2|NA
CASSLALYGAGELFF
>TRBV7-2|TRBJ1-4|NA
CASSSLDSRNEKLFF
>TRBV2|TRBJ1-1|NA
CASSEDEQENTEAFF
>TRBV19|TRBJ1-2|TRBD1
CASSSPGQAGGGYTF
>TRBV18|TRBJ1-1|NA
CASSPRVVTEAFF
>TRBV7-2|TRBJ1-6|NA
CARSSNSPLHF
>TRBV7-2|TRBJ2-5|NA
CASSPEGRGRGETQYF
>TRBV20-1|TRBJ1-1|NA
CSAGGGLPEAFF
>TRBV20-1|TRBJ1-1|NA
CSARDVRAGLNTEAFF
>TRBV6-2/TRBV6-3|TRBJ2-2|NA
CASSSRGELFF
>TRBV4-2|TRBJ2-7|NA
CASSQVGESYEQYF
>TRBV2|TRBJ1-1|NA
CASSEARTFNTEAFF
>TRBV6-1|TRBJ1-2|TRBD1
CASDRGSGYTF
>TRBV7-2|TRBJ2-1|TRBD2
CASSFKRGVTYNEQFF
>TRBV7-6|TRBJ1-3|TRBD1
CASSVRDSGGNTIYF
>TRBV12-3/TRBV12-4|TRBJ2-2|NA
CASSPSDLRGTGELFF
>TRBV28|TRBJ1-2|TRBD1
CASSPHQQGLDGYTF
>TRBV5-8|TRBJ2-7|TRBD2
CASSLLLSGGEAYEQYF
>TRBV12-5|TRBJ2-2|NA
CASGLEARGLLFANTGELFF
>TRBV5-6|TRBJ2-3|TRBD2
CASSSFPSGEVGDTQYF
>TRBV7-8|TRBJ1-2|NA
CASTTTGANYGYTF
>TRBV7-8|TRBJ1-4|NA
CSSSLIQGVGEKLFF
>TRBV6-2/TRBV6-3|TRBJ1-1|NA
CASSHTGPQMNTEAFF
>TRBV6-5|TRBJ2-7|TRBD2
CASSLGGETSGGYEQYF
>TRBV14|TRBJ1-4|NA
CASSTSGLRKLFF
>TRBV13|TRBJ1-1|NA
CASSRQAVTYEAFF
>TRBV28|TRBJ1-2|NA
CASLLQNEYGYTF
>TRBV4-3|TRBJ2-1|TRBD1
CASSQGTVAFYNEPFF
>TRBV7-2|TRBJ1-2|NA
CASSLARAGYGYTF
>TRBV6-7|TRBJ1-1|NA
CASSYRRGYTEAFF
>TRBV5-6|TRBJ2-3|TRBD2
CASSRRIAGYTDTQYF